This paragraph reports one T cell receptor beta chain. What it recognizes is unknown. This specimen comes from a study of OX40 agonist ivuxolimab in advanced cancers. Turning to the study itself: Participants averaged about 60 years of age (range 23 to 79) and were 82.7% male. Three patients, one with hepatocellular carcinoma and two with cutaneous melanoma, achieved partial responses. Study results and limitations: Antigen specificity was not determined for the expanded peripheral T cells.

CDR1 is MNHEY and CDR2 is SVGAGI in the germline V gene. The CDR3 is made up of 13 amino acids. Trimming stripped 0 bases from V and 3 bases from J, with 5 bases between. Measured with immunoSEQ multiplex PCR; TCRdb has only the in-frame clones, and not every one. Of roughly 79,000 clones in the sample, 92% were seen once. This specimen consisted of CD4+ or CD8+ T cells sorted from blood, obtained in a trial of the OX40 agonist ivuxolimab. The source of this sequence is an adult with an advanced solid tumor such as melanoma, head and neck, liver or kidney cancer. This chain joins TRBV6-5 and TRBJ1-1, with D unresolved. The CDR3 spells CASSYSPYTEAFF. The CDR3 bases are TGTGCCAGCAGTTACTCCCCATACACTGAAGCTTTCTTT.